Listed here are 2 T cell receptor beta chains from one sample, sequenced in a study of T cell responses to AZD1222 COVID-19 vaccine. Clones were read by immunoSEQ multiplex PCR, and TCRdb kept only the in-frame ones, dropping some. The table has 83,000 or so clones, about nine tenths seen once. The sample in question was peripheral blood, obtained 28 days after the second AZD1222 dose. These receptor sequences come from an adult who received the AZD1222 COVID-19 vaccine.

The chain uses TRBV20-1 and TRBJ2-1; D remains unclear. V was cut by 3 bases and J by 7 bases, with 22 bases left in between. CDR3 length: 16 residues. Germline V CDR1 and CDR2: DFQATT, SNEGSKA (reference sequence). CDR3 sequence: CSASGKRGNERNEQFF. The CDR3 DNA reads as TGCAGTGCTAGTGGCAAACGTGGGAACGAGAGAAATGAGCAGTTCTTC.

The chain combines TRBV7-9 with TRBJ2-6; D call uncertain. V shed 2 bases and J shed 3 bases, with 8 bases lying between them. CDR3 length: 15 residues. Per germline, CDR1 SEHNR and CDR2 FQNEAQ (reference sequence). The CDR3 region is CASSLRNYGANVLTF. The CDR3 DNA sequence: TGTGCCAGCAGCTTACGGAACTATGGGGCCAACGTCCTGACTTTC.